This entry is about one TCR beta chain. The data originate from a study of blood T cell repertoires in COVID-19. As for the study in general: Sample material is recorded as cDNA or gDNA derived from T cells, B-cell-depleted T cells, or PBMCs.

Recruitment covered over 20 US areas and drew participants whose ages spanned about 18 to 95 years. For recovered donors of Cohort 3, there were two negative PCRs, clearance, or symptom resolution. CDR3 length: 13 residues. CDR1 is MDHEN and CDR2 is SYDVKM in the germline V gene. After removal of 8 bases from V and 5 bases from J, the junction contained 3 bases not matched to a gene. As processed by the authors: Estimates of nucleated cell counts were drawn from the amplification of reference gene primers. This table comes from immunoSEQ multiplex PCR, and its TCRdb copy is limited to in-frame clones, with some not included. Clone size and the V and J calls come from that table; the DNA yielded D and trimming. The sample shows 110,000 to 150,000 clones, 87% of them seen only once.

The rearrangement joins TRBV28 to TRBJ1-6; TRBD1 aligns across 7 bases. Sequencing was done on a sample of PBMCs or T cells enriched from blood (not recorded which). The TCR originated in a man in his fifties or sixties who had recovered from COVID-19. The CDR3 nucleotides read TGTGCCAGCCTAGACAGGGATAATTCACCCCTCCACTTT. Translation gives CASLDRDNSPLHF.